The T cell receptor beta chain under discussion was sequenced for a study of T cell repertoires in cytomegalovirus infection. Background on the study: CMV epitopes in the study were HLA-C-restricted (recently identified) and HLA-B-restricted (well studied). CMV infection plus the matching HLA type was flagged by public TCR beta signatures.

To note about this clonotype: The target antigen is unknown.

TCRdb re-derived calls from the reads in MiXCR, one entry per CDR3 protein. The data contain some 800,000 distinct CDR3 sequences, 32% of them singletons. There are 15 residues in the CDR3. Trimming removed 5 bases from V and 5 bases from J; junction bases left unmatched: 8. From germline, CDR1 is SGHVS and CDR2 FNYEAQ. Material: cultured CD8+ T cells from PBMCs, obtained from culture after CMV antigen stimulation. The origin of this receptor is a human donor in good health (CMV status not recorded). Some clones in this sample may be carry-over from other donors' samples. The chain uses TRBV7-6 and TRBJ2-7, with TRBD1 matching over 11 bases. DNA of the CDR3: TGTGCCAGCAGCGAATGGGACAGGGGGACAGACGAGCAGTACTTC. Translation: CASSEWDRGTDEQYF.